This TCR beta chain was captured in a study of blood T cells in healthy people across ages. Isolation per sample recovered at least 6.5 million PBMCs. The use of a sample-barcoded 5' primer and a J-beta primer mix characterized a second PCR of roughly 6 to 11 cycles. One entry per CDR3 protein, called by TCRdb with MiXCR from the 5' RACE reads. The data show about 780,000 distinct CDR3 sequences, about 46% seen once. The receptor was isolated from a man older than 75 in good health. The sequenced sample was blood.

CDR3 nucleotide sequence: TGTGCCAGCAGCTCTAAGCGGGGACAGTCAAACTACGAGCAGTACTTC. Its translation: CASSSKRGQSNYEQYF. V gene TRBV7-2 combines with J gene TRBJ2-7; possibly TRBD1 or TRBD2 for D (7 bases each). Looked up from germline, CDR1 is SGHTA and CDR2 is FQGNSA. V gave up 4 bases and J gave up 3 bases, with 19 bases separating them. The CDR3 runs 16 residues.